This T cell receptor (beta chain) was identified during a study of T cell clones after liver transplantation. Some clones are missing from TCRdb's copy, which holds only in-frame ones; the method was immunoSEQ multiplex PCR. The table has approximately 6,200 clones, more than 75% seen once. The length of the CDR3 is 15 residues. Germline V lookup: CDR1 MDHEN, CDR2 SYDVKM. V lost 6 bases and J 2 bases, leaving 15 bases between the germline ends. This TCR was recovered from a human patient who received a liver transplant. Some T cells may be transferred from the graft donor. Specimen: CD8+ T cells from blood, collected around 42 months after liver transplant. The V and J genes are TRBV28 and TRBJ2-3; the D gene is possibly TRBD1 (6 bases). CDR3 coding DNA: TGTGCCAGCAGCCCGGACAGAGTGTTCACAGATACGCAGTATTTT. Translated: CASSPDRVFTDTQYF. Looking up the rest from reference TRBV28 and TRBJ2-3 gives the full variable domain: DVKVTQSSRYLVKRTGEKVFLECVQDMDHENMFWYRQDPGLGLRLIYFSYDVKMKEKGDIPEGYSVSREKKERFSLILESASTNQTSMYLCASSPDRVFTDTQYFGPGTRLTVL.